This section outlines one T cell receptor beta chain sequence together with its context. No antigen is known for it. TCRdb keeps only in-frame clones here, not all; method: immunoSEQ multiplex PCR. This table has about 60,000 clones, about nine tenths appearing once. The data stem from a study of OX40 agonist ivuxolimab in advanced cancers. Study-wide background: Three patients responded partially, comprising one with hepatocellular carcinoma and two with cutaneous melanoma. Notes on the study in general: The average count of expanded clones was higher among CD8+ T cells than among CD4+. What antigens the expanded peripheral T cells recognized was never established. With doses of 0.1 to 3.0 mg/kg, CD4+ and CD8+ blood T cells had undergone clonal expansion by week 6.

From germline, CDR1 is MDHEN and CDR2 SYDVKM. This CDR3 is 18 amino acids long. The V and J ends lost 8 bases and 0 bases, in that order; junction bases with no gene match: 17. The TCR sequence derives from an adult with an advanced solid tumor such as melanoma, head and neck, liver or kidney cancer. The chain carries TRBV28 and TRBJ1-2; 8 bases line up with TRBD1. This material consisted of CD4+ or CD8+ T cells sorted from blood, taken in a trial of the OX40 agonist ivuxolimab. In DNA form, the CDR3 reads TGTGCCAGCGGGACGAGGGAGGGACAGGTTAATGCTAACTATGGCTACACCTTC. Amino acid sequence: CASGTREGQVNANYGYTF.